This T cell receptor beta chain was obtained from a study of blood T cells in healthy people across ages. Study overall: The capture of about one barcoded beta molecule per two T cells was achieved by template switching.

About this clonotype itself: Antigen: not known.

The second PCR ran about 6 to 11 cycles with a sample-barcoded 5' primer and J-beta primers. A template-switch adaptor with 12 random nucleotides tagged each cDNA molecule. TCRdb re-analysed the 5' RACE reads in MiXCR, keeping a single row per CDR3 protein. The data contain around 650,000 distinct CDR3 sequences, approximately 31% of them singletons. Findings and limits, study-wide: Naive CD4+ cells and diversity were both higher in long-lived donors than in aged donors.

The CDR3 runs to 12 residues. Germline CDR1 and CDR2: SNHLY and FYNNEI. V was cut by 5 bases and J by 9 bases, with 8 bases left in between. The chain links TRBV2 to TRBJ1-6, with D tentatively TRBD1 (5 bases). The clonotype was recovered from a woman older than 75 in good health. Sequencing input: blood. The CDR3 loop is CASSHGGSPLHF. DNA of the CDR3: TGTGCCAGCAGTCATGGGGGTTCACCCCTCCACTTT.